The rows below give T cell receptor beta chains drawn from one sample of a study of blood T cell repertoires in COVID-19. The table came from immunoSEQ multiplex PCR; TCRdb's copy has only in-frame clones and leaves some out. The table records fewer than 350,000 clones, around nine tenths of them present only once. Sequencing was carried out using peripheral blood. The receptors derive from a young woman with COVID-19, enrolled during active disease. Each CDR3 is given with its conserved first and last residue. Fields, in order: D gene, V gene, clone size, J gene, CDR3 DNA, CDR3 protein. A D gene is named only where the DNA matches it firmly. Clone size is shown for a subset of rows, as once, few, many or a class of expanded clone.

>TRBD1|TRBV5-1|-|TRBJ1-5
TGCGCCAGCAGCCGGACAGGGGGCGGCAATCAGCCCCAGCATTTT
CASSRTGGGNQPQHF
>-|TRBV10-2|-|TRBJ1-1
TGCGCCAGCAGTGAGTCAATCGGGGTGTGGGACACTGAAGCTTTCTTT
CASSESIGVWDTEAFF
>-|TRBV30|-|TRBJ1-1
TGTGCCTGGAGCCACCGGTGGGCGATGAACACTGAAGCTTTCTTT
CAWSHRWAMNTEAFF
>-|TRBV11-2|-|TRBJ1-3
TGTGCCAGCAGCCTGGGGCGGGGTTCCTACTCTGGAAACACCATATATTTT
CASSLGRGSYSGNTIYF
>-|TRBV9|-|TRBJ1-3
TGTGCCAGCAGCTCGGACAGCCAAGCGTGGAACACCATATATTTT
CASSSDSQAWNTIYF
>TRBD1|TRBV2|once|TRBJ1-6
TGTGCCAGCAGGGCCGCTACAGGGGTTAATTCACCCCTCCACTTT
CASRAATGVNSPLHF
>-|TRBV5-6|-|TRBJ2-2
TGTGCCAGCAGCTTGGCGGGTGTCCTCACCGGGGAGCTGTTTTTT
CASSLAGVLTGELFF
>TRBD1|TRBV19|-|TRBJ1-2
TGTGCCAGTAGTCTGGGACAGGGAGCGGTTGGCTACACCTTC
CASSLGQGAVGYTF
>-|TRBV2|-|TRBJ1-2
TGTGCCAGCAGTGAAGGAGCTAACTATGGCTACACCTTC
CASSEGANYGYTF
>-|TRBV5-4|-|TRBJ1-6
TGTGCCAGCAGCTTATCAGGAAGGGGGAATTCACCCCTCCACTTT
CASSLSGRGNSPLHF
>TRBD2|TRBV15|-|TRBJ2-2
TGTGCCACCAGCAGAGTGCTAGCGGGCAACACCGGGGAGCTGTTTTTT
CATSRVLAGNTGELFF
>-|TRBV27|-|TRBJ2-1
TGTGCCAGCAGTTTAGCAGGGGTCTACAATGAGCAGTTCTTC
CASSLAGVYNEQFF
>-|TRBV27|-|TRBJ2-7
TGTGCCAGCGCGTACCGACAGGCCTACGAGCAGTACTTC
CASAYRQAYEQYF
>-|TRBV6-1|-|TRBJ2-5
TGTGCCAGCAGTGAAACCAGGAACCAAGAGACCCAGTACTTC
CASSETRNQETQYF
>-|TRBV15|once|TRBJ1-3
TGTGCCACCCGTCGTGAGGGGGTCTATCGGAACACCATATATTTT
CATRREGVYRNTIYF
>-|TRBV14|-|TRBJ1-5
TGTGCCAGCAGCCAAGATCTAAATCAGCCCCAGCATTTT
CASSQDLNQPQHF
>-|TRBV5-1|-|TRBJ1-1
TGCGCCAGCAGCTTTAAAGACTACACTGAAGCTTTCTTT
CASSFKDYTEAFF
>TRBD1|TRBV4-1|-|TRBJ2-5
TGCGCCAGCAGTGGGACAGAACAAGAGACCCAGTACTTC
CASSGTEQETQYF
>TRBD2|TRBV27|-|TRBJ2-3
TGTGCCAGCAGTACAACTTCTAGCGGGGGATCTTCAGATACGCAGTATTTT
CASSTTSSGGSSDTQYF
>-|TRBV14|-|TRBJ1-5
TGTGCCAGCAGCCCCACCAGGGGCTTCAATCAGCCCCAGCATTTT
CASSPTRGFNQPQHF
>TRBD1|TRBV5-4|-|TRBJ1-1
TGTGCCAGCAGCCTCGGGACAGGGGGTTGGATACACACTGAAGCTTTCTTT
CASSLGTGGWIHTEAFF